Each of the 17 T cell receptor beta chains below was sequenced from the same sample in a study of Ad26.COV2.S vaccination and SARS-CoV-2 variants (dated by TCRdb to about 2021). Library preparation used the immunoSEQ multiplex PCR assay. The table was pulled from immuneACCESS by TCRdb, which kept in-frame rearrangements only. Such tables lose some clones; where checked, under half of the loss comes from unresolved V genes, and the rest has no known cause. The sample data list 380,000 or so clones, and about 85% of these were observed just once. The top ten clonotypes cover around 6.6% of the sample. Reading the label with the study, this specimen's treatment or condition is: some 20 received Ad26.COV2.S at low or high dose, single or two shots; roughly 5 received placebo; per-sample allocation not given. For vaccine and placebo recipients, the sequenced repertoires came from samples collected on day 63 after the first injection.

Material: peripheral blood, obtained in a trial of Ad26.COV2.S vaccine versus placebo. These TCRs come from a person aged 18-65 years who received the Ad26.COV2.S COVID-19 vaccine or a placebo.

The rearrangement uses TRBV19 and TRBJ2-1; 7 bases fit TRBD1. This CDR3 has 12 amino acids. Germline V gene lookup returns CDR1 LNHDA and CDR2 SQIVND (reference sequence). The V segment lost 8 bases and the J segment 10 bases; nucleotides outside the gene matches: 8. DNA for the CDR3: TGTGCCAGTCACAACAGGGGACGGGAGCAGTTCTTC. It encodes CASHNRGREQFF.

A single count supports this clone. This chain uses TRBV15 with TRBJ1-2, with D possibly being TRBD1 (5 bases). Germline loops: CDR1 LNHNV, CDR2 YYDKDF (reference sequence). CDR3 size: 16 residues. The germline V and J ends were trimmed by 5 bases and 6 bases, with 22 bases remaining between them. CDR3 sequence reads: CATSRVLGGDQDGYTF. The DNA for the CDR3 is TGTGCCACCAGCCGTGTCTTGGGGGGTGATCAGGATGGCTACACCTTC.

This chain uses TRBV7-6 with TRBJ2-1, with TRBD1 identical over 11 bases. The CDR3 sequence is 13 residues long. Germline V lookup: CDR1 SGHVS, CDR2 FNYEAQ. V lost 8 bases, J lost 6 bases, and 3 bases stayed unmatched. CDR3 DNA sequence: TGTGCCAGCGGCGGGACAGGGGGCAATGAGCAGTTCTTC. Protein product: CASGGTGGNEQFF.

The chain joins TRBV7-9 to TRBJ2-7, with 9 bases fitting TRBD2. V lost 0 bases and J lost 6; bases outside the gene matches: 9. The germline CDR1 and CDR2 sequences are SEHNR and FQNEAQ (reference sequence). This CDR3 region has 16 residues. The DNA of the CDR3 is TGTGCCAGCAGCTTAGCCCGTGCTAGCGGGACTGGCGAGCAGTACTTC. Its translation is CASSLARASGTGEQYF.

CDR3 bases: TGTGCCAGCTCACCACCGTCCGGGGACTACGAGCAGTACTTC. Translated, it gives CASSPPSGDYEQYF. The rearrangement joins TRBV18 to TRBJ2-7; tentative D call: TRBD2 (5 bases). This CDR3 region has 14 residues. Per germline, CDR1 KGHSH and CDR2 LQKENI. V shed 0 bases and J shed 3 bases, with 9 bases lying between them. The whole variable domain, filled in from reference TRBV18 and TRBJ2-7, reads NAGVMQNPRHLVRRRGQEARLRCSPMKGHSHVYWYRQLPEEGLKFMVYLQKENIIDESGMPKERFSAEFPKEGPSILRIQQVVRGDSAAYFCASSPPSGDYEQYFGPGTRLTVT.

The CDR3 coding sequence is TGTGCCAGCAGTTTATTACAGACAAAACTGTTTTTT. The encoded protein is CASSLLQTKLFF. V is TRBV28 and J is TRBJ1-4; D gene unclear. Per the germline V gene, CDR1 is MDHEN and CDR2 is SYDVKM. V lost 1 base and J lost 10, with 7 bases in between. There are 12 residues in the CDR3. Combining the CDR3 with reference TRBV28 and TRBJ1-4 gives the whole variable domain DVKVTQSSRYLVKRTGEKVFLECVQDMDHENMFWYRQDPGLGLRLIYFSYDVKMKEKGDIPEGYSVSREKKERFSLILESASTNQTSMYLCASSLLQTKLFFGSGTQLSVL.

The CDR3 region has the DNA TGTGCCAGCAGCCAAGGGCTCAACACTGAAGCTTTCTTT. Its protein is CASSQGLNTEAFF. The rearrangement joins TRBV11-1 to TRBJ1-1; D call uncertain. The V end lost 5 bases, the J end lost 2 bases, and 9 bases lay between the germline ends. The germline gives CDR1 SGHAT, CDR2 FQDESV (reference sequence). The CDR3 covers 13 residues.

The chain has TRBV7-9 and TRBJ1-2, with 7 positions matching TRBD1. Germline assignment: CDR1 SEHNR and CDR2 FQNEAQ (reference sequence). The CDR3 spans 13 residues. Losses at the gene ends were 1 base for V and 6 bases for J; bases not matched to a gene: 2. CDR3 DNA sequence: TGTGCCAGCAGCTTAGGCGGACAGGATGGCTACACCTTC. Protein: CASSLGGQDGYTF.

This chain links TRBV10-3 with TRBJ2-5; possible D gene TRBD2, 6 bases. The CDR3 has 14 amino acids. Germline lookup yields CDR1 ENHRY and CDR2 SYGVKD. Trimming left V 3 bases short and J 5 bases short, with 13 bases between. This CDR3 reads CAISEADREETQYF. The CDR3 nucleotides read TGTGCCATCAGTGAAGCGGACCGGGAGGAGACCCAGTACTTC.

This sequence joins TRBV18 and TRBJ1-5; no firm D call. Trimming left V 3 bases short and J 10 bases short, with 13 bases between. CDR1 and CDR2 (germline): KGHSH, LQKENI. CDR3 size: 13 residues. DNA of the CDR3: TGTGCCAGCTCACCCCGGCCGGCAGGCCCCCAGCATTTT. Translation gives CASSPRPAGPQHF. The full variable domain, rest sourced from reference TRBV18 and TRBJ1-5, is NAGVMQNPRHLVRRRGQEARLRCSPMKGHSHVYWYRQLPEEGLKFMVYLQKENIIDESGMPKERFSAEFPKEGPSILRIQQVVRGDSAAYFCASSPRPAGPQHFGDGTRLSIL.

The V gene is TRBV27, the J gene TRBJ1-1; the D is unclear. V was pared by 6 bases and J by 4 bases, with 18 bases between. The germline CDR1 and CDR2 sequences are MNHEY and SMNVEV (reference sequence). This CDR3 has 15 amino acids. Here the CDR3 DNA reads TGTGCCAGCAGCCCGTCCCCAGTGCTGAGCACTGAAGCTTTCTTT. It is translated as CASSPSPVLSTEAFF.

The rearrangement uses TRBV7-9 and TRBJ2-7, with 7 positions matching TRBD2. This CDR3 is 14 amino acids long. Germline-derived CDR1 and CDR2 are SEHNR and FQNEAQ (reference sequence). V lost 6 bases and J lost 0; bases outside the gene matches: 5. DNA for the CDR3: TGTGCCAGCAGGCCGGGACTAAGCTCCTACGAGCAGTACTTC. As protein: CASRPGLSSYEQYF.

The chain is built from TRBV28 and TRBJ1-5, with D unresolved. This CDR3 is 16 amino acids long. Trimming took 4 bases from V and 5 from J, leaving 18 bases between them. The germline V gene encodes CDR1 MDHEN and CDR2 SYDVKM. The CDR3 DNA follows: TGTGCCAGCAGTTCCCCCACCGACGGAAGACATCAGCCCCAGCATTTT. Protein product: CASSSPTDGRHQPQHF. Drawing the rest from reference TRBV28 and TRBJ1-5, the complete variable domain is DVKVTQSSRYLVKRTGEKVFLECVQDMDHENMFWYRQDPGLGLRLIYFSYDVKMKEKGDIPEGYSVSREKKERFSLILESASTNQTSMYLCASSSPTDGRHQPQHFGDGTRLSIL.

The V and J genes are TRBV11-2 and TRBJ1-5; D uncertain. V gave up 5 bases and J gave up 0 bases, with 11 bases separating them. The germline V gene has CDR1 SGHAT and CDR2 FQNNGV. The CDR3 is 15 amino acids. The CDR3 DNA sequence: TGTGCCAGCAGCCAGACCGGCAATAGCAATCAGCCCCAGCATTTT. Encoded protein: CASSQTGNSNQPQHF.

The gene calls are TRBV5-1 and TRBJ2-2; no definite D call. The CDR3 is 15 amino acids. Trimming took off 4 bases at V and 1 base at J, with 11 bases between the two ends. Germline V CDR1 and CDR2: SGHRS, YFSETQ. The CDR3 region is CASSPVWRNTGELFF. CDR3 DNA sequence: TGCGCCAGCAGCCCGGTCTGGCGGAACACCGGGGAGCTGTTTTTT.

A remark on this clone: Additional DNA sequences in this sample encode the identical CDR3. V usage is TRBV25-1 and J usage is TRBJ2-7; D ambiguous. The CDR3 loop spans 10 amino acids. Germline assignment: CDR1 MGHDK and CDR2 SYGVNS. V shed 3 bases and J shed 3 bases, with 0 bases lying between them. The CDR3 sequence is CASSDYEQYF. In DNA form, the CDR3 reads TGTGCCAGCAGTGACTACGAGCAGTACTTC.

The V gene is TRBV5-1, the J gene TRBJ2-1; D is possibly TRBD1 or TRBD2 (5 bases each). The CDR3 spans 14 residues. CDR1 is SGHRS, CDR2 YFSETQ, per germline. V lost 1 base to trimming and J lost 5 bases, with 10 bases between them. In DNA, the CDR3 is TGCGCCAGCAGCTTGTTAGGGGACCACAATGAGCAGTTCTTC. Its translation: CASSLLGDHNEQFF.